The clone carrying this TCR beta chain was detected a few times. Its antigen remains unknown. CDR3 length: 17 residues. CDR1 and CDR2 from the germline V gene are LGHNA and YNFKEQ. J was trimmed by 2 bases and V by 3 bases; bases with no gene match: 8. Via CD45RO/CCR7/CD25/CD127/CD95/CD27, cells of the CD4+ naive, central memory, regulatory and stem cell-like memory subsets were sorted. The data were obtained in a study of beta chain features in type 1 diabetes. Expressed TCRB transcripts were sequenced because the entire RNA isolate underwent reverse transcription. Libraries were prepared by immunoSEQ multiplex PCR; TCRdb keeps only in-frame clonotypes and omits some of them. The sample records about 660,000 clones, over 12% being singletons. The study's findings and limits: The question left open here concerned HLA type influencing TCRB rearrangement. The naive, central memory and Treg TCRB repertoires looked more alike in patients than they did in healthy donors. PCR could preferentially amplify shorter templates, alike in patients and controls. Across all four CD4+ subsets, people with type 1 diabetes showed modestly shorter TCRB CDR3s.

J is TRBJ2-1 and V is TRBV4-2; 9 bases align to TRBD2. The sequencing input was naive CD4+ T cells from blood. The receptor comes from a man younger than 35 with type 1 diabetes. The CDR3 spells CASSHRGLANAYNEQFF. DNA for the CDR3: TGTGCCAGCAGCCATCGTGGACTAGCGAACGCCTACAATGAGCAGTTCTTC.